This T cell receptor beta chain was documented in a study of identical twins listed by TCRdb under 2016. Turning to the overall study: The study deep-sequenced TCR alpha and beta repertoires from monozygotic twins, unrelated adults of various ages and cord blood to test whether fetal clonotypes persist. To rule out contamination, replicate twin experiments were performed at different times with different library preparation protocols. The investigation overall reported the following: Because the same donors could not be followed over many years, the conclusions depended on cross-sectional statistical analysis. Excess twin sharing in beta out-of-frame sequences was weaker because fewer shared sequences lowered the signal-to-noise ratio. Compared with coincidental sharing between unrelated individuals, out-of-frame TCR alpha sequences shared between twins showed an excess of sequences with low generation probability. Abundant cord blood beta clonotypes had fewer insertions, young adult naive repertoires showed a similar but weaker trend, and memory repertoires showed no such trend. Recombination models systematically underestimated out-of-frame TCR alpha sharing in monozygotic twins but agreed with sharing between unrelated individuals. Invariant T cells such as MAIT and iNKT could partly confound zero-insertion analyses, although diverse VJ usage argued against such confounding for most clonotypes.

The CDR3 has 16 amino acids, counting the end cysteine and phenylalanine. Only CDR3 DNA is held: 48 bases, read in frame from base 1. Trimmed from V: 6 bases; trimmed from J: 6 bases; junction bases lacking a gene match: 9. This clonotype was seen many times. Its specific antigen is unknown. No much larger clonotype is one base removed from it; base qualities were not supplied. Every donor in the study was a healthy Caucasian. Three pairs of female monozygotic twins, all aged roughly 18 to 29 years, were included in the twin cohort. Peripheral blood mononuclear cells were used as the source from which RNA for TCR libraries was isolated. Preparation of the library involved 5' RACE. The instrument given in TCRdb is Illumina HiSeq 2000. A universal primer binding site was added through template switching, and the final cDNA carried a unique molecular identifier so that TCR cDNA molecules could be counted accurately. Specific primers in the conserved constant-segment region were used to synthesize first-strand cDNA for the TCR alpha and beta chains. To control for contamination, every cDNA library carried two barcodes: a SMART-Mk sample barcode plus Illumina barcodes. TruSeq adapter sequences, together with Illumina sample barcodes, were added in two successive PCR steps. The TCR alpha and beta cDNA libraries were sequenced on the Illumina HiSeq platform using custom primers. The authors' pipeline ran thus. Unique molecular identifiers were extracted from raw reads with MiGEC, and CDR3 positions were determined with MiXCR. Recombination models were inferred per individual with the repgenHMM and IGoR tools using an EM algorithm. Shared clonotypes were analyzed with the tcR package in R, and sharing was normalized by the product of cloneset sizes. To study raw recombination free of thymic and clonal selection effects, out-of-frame nonproductive sequences were analyzed. The public sequencing data were trimmed at Q25 with fastp and processed into clonotypes with MiXCR by TCRdb, which kept only in-frame beta chains. All rows with the same CDR3 protein become a single entry with the most common DNA and genes. The V and J calls and clone size come from TCRdb's table, not from the authors' own analysis. In this sample the table shows roughly 720,000 distinct CDR3 sequences, roughly 18% of which occur a single time. The top ten clones comprise 13% of the sample.

In addition, the sample was reused for a study of T cells expressing NK-cell markers. In that second paper, the authors write: In sorted CD3+CD56+NKG2C+, CD3+CD56+NKG2C- and CD3+CD56-NKG2C+ T-cell subsets from 7 or 8 donors, TCR beta-chain repertoires were profiled. Among the eight sequenced donors, only one was HCMV-seronegative, while the other seven were HCMV-seropositive. To restrict sorting to alphabetaTCR-expressing T cells, an anti-gammadeltaTCR antibody was added in several experiments. In over five donors, the dominant CD3+CD56+NKG2C+ clonotypes were among the top 10 CD8+ clonotypes and accounted for roughly 1.0-7.5% of CD8+ T cells. Those dominant clonotypes were again the most abundant among CD3+CD56-NKG2C+ cells in four donors, at about 28.3-65%. It remained unclear whether the expanded NKG2C-expressing T cell clones were specific for HCMV antigens. Randomly selected healthy volunteers, three men and five women, were used as the eight sequenced donors. HCMV serostatus was determined by detecting HCMV-specific IgG in serum with a commercial ELISA kit. For several donors, bulk peripheral blood T-cell repertoires were additionally sequenced from unsorted PBMC. Reads were demultiplexed and grouped by UMI with MIGEC, and clonotypes were assembled and quantified with MiTCR. To exclude erroneous sequences, only TCR cDNA sequences supported by at least two reads were retained. The tcR package was used for downstream repertoire analysis, and clonotypes were matched between fractions using CDR3 nucleotide sequence together with V segment. Antigen specificity was annotated against VDJdb with VDJmatch, allowing one amino acid substitution in CDR3.

The V and J genes are TRBV12-3 or TRBV12-4 and TRBJ2-3; the junction holds 13 bases that match TRBD2. The sequenced sample was PBMCs. The receptor's source is a woman aged 18 to 35 in good health. The nucleotide sequence reads as follows: TGTGCCAGCAGCTCTCTACTAGCGGGGGGGACCGATACGCAGTATTTT. It translates as CASSSLLAGGTDTQYF.